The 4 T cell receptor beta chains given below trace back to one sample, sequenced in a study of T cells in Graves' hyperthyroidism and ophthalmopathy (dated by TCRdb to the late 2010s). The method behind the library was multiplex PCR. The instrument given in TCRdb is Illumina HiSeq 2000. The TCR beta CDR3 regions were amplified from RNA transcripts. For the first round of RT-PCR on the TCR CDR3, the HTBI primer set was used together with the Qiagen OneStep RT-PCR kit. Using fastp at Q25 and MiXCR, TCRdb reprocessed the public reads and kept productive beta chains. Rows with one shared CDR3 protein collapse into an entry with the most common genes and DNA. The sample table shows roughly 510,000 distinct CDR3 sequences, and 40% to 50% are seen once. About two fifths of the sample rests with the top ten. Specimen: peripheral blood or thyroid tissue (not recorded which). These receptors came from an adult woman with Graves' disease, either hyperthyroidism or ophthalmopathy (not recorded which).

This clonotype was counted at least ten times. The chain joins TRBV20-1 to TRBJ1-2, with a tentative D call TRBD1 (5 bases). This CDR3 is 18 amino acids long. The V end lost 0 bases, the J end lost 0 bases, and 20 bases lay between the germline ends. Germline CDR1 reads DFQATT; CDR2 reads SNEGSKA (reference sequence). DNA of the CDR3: TGCAGTGCTAGAGAAGCGGGTCGACCCCGGGGGGCTAACTATGGCTACACCTTC. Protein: CSAREAGRPRGANYGYTF.

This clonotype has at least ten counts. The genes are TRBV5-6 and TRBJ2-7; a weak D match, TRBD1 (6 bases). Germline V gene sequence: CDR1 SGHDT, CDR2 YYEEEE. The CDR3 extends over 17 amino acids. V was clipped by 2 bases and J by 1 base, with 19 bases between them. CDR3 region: CASSLASRGSISYEQYF. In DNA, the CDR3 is TGTGCCAGCAGCTTAGCTTCCAGGGGATCCATATCCTACGAGCAGTACTTC.

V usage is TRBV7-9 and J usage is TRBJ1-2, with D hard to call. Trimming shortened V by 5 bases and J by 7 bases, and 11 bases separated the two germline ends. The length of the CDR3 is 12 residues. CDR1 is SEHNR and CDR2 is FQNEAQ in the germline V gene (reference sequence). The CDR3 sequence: CASSQGWAGYTF. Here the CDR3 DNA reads TGTGCCAGCAGCCAAGGGTGGGCTGGCTACACCTTC. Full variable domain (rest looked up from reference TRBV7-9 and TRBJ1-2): DTGVSQNPRHKITKRGQNVTFRCDPISEHNRLYWYRQTLGQGPEFLTYFQNEAQLEKSRLLSDRFSAERPKGSFSTLEIQRTEQGDSAMYLCASSQGWAGYTFGSGTRLTVV.

CDR3 sequence reads: CASSLLGIYEQYF. In nucleotides, the CDR3 is TGTGCCAGCAGTTTGCTCGGGATTTACGAGCAGTACTTC. The chain is built from TRBV28 and TRBJ2-7, with a weak D call TRBD2 (5 bases). The CDR3 is 13 amino acids. Germline loops: CDR1 MDHEN, CDR2 SYDVKM. V was shortened by 3 bases and J by 4 bases, with 10 bases between the two germline ends.